These T cell receptor beta chains were read from a single sample in a study of tumor-infiltrating lymphocytes in primary liver carcinoma. TCRdb called the multiplex PCR reads again in MiXCR, with one record for every CDR3 protein. This table holds approximately 37,000 distinct CDR3 sequences, under 75% found once. Sequencing input: liver tumor tissue from sampling region 4. These receptors all stem from a man aged 40-50 years with primary liver carcinoma and hepatitis B virus infection. CDR3s include the opening cysteine and the closing phenylalanine or tryptophan. The order of the fields is J gene, clone size, V gene, D gene, CDR3 protein, CDR3 DNA. A D gene is named only where the DNA matches it firmly. Part of the rows lack a size; the others show once, few, many or a class for expanded clones.

TRBJ2-1 NA TRBV12-3/TRBV12-4 NA CPCTRSNGQFF TGTCCCTGCACCCGGAGCAATGGGCAGTTCTTC
TRBJ2-3 NA TRBV29-1 NA CSVRTGGVDTQYF TGCAGCGTGCGGACGGGGGGCGTAGATACGCAGTATTTT
TRBJ2-1 NA TRBV5-1 NA CASSSQGDSYDGQFF TGCGCCAGCAGCTCTCAGGGGGACTCCTACGATGGGCAGTTCTTC
TRBJ2-3 once TRBV29-1 NA CSAQGGVGITYTQYF TGCAGCGCTCAGGGCGGGGTCGGCATCACATATACGCAGTATTTT
TRBJ2-1 medium-sized TRBV4-3 TRBD2 CASSPGGAVGSEQFF TGCGCCAGCAGCCCGGGAGGCGCGGTAGGGTCGGAGCAGTTCTTC
TRBJ2-2 many TRBV30 NA CAWRGGVETGELFF TGTGCCTGGAGGGGGGGAGTGGAAACCGGGGAGCTGTTTTTT
TRBJ2-1 NA TRBV12-3/TRBV12-4 NA CASSETVRGSNEQFF TGTGCCAGCAGCGAGACCGTCCGGGGATCCAATGAGCAGTTCTTC
TRBJ2-2 NA TRBV6-1 NA CASSGVPTSSPGELFF TGTGCTAGCAGTGGAGTCCCCACTAGCTCACCCGGGGAGCTGTTTTTT
TRBJ1-4 many TRBV11-2 NA CASSPRIQGKLFF TGTGCCAGCAGCCCTCGAATACAGGGAAAACTGTTTTTT
TRBJ2-5 NA TRBV7-8 NA CASSLVSLAVGGETQYF TGTGCCAGCAGCTTAGTCAGCCTAGCAGTAGGGGGAGAGACCCAGTACTTC